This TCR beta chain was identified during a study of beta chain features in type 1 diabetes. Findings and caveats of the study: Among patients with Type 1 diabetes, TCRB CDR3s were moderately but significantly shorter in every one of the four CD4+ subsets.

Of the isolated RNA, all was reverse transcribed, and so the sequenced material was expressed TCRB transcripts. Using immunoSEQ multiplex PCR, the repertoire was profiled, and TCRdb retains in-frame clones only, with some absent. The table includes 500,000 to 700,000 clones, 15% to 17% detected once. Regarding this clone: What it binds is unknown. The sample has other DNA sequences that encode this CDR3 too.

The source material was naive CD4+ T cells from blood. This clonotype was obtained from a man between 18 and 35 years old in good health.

In DNA, the CDR3 is TGTGCCAGCAGCGTAACCTTAGCGGGGGGGCCCGAAACCCAGTACTTC. This gives the protein CASSVTLAGGPETQYF. The chain couples TRBV9 to TRBJ2-5, with 11 bases matching TRBD2. The germline V gene has CDR1 SGDLS and CDR2 YYNGEE. The CDR3 covers 16 residues. The ends lost 1 base at V and 8 bases at J; junction bases unmatched: 10.